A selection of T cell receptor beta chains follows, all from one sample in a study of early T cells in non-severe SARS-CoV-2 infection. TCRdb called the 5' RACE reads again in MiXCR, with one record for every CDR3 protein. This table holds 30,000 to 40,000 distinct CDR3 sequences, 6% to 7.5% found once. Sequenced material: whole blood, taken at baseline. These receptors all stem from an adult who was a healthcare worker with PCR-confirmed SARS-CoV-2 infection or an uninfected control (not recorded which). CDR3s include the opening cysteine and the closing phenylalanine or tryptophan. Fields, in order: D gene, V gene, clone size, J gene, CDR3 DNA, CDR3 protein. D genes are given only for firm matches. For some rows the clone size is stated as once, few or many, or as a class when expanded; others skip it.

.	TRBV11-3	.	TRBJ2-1	TGTGCCAGCAGCCCCCTTTGGGGGAATGAGCAGTTCTTC	CASSPLWGNEQFF
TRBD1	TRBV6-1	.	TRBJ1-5	TGTGCCAGCAGCCTAGGGACAGGGGATAGCAATCAGCCCCAGCATTTT	CASSLGTGDSNQPQHF
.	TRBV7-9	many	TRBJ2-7	TGTGCCAGCAGCTTAGGTGTGTTGACCTACGAGCAGTACTTC	CASSLGVLTYEQYF
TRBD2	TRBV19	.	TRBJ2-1	TGTGCCAGTAGTTTGAGCGGGAGGGACAGTGAGCAGTTCTTC	CASSLSGRDSEQFF
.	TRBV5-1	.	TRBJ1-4	TGCGCCAGCAGCTTATCTGGATCAGGGGAAAAACTGTTTTTT	CASSLSGSGEKLFF
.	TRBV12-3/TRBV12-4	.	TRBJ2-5	TGTGCCAGCAGTTTAATTGGGACCCAGTACTTC	CASSLIGTQYF
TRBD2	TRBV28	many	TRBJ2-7	TGTGCCAGCAGTTCCCAGCGGGAGCGGCAGTACTTC	CASSSQRERQYF
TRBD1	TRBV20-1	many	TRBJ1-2	TGCAGTGCGAAGACAGGGCCCTTCGACTACACCTTC	CSAKTGPFDYTF
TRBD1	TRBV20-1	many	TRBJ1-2	TGCAGTGCCGGGACAGGGGACCTCTATGGCTACACCTTC	CSAGTGDLYGYTF
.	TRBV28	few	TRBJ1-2	TGTGCCAGCAGTTCCGGGGGCTCAGACTATGGCTACACCTTC	CASSSGGSDYGYTF
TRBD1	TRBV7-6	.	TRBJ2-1	TGTGCCAGCAGGTCCCCGGGACAGGGGACCCATGAGCAGTTCTTC	CASRSPGQGTHEQFF
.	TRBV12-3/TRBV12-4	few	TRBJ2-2	TGTGCCAGCAGTTTTTTAGCACAGGACACCGGGGAGCTGTTTTTT	CASSFLAQDTGELFF
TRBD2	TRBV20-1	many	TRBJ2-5	TGCAGTGCTATCGGGGGGGAGACCCAGTACTTC	CSAIGGETQYF
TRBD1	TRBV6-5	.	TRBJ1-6	TGTGCCAGCAGGCCGACAGGGTGGAATTCACCCCTCCACTTT	CASRPTGWNSPLHF
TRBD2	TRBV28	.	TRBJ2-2	TGTGCCAGCAGACCGACTAGCGGGAGAATCGGGGAGCTGTTTTTT	CASRPTSGRIGELFF
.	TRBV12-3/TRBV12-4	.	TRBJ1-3	TGTGCCAGCAGTTTAAGCCCTCGGACATATGGAAACACCATATATTTT	CASSLSPRTYGNTIYF
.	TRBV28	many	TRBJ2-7	TGTGCCAGCAGTTTCGGGCACAACGAGCAGTACTTC	CASSFGHNEQYF
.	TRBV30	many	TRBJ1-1	TGTGCCTGGACGACGGCGGGATGGACTGAAGCTTTCTTT	CAWTTAGWTEAFF
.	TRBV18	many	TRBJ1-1	TGTGCCAGCTCACCTGGACAGTCGAGGAACACTGAAGCTTTCTTT	CASSPGQSRNTEAFF